The rows below give T cell receptor beta chains drawn from one sample of a study of PD-1 blockade in classical Hodgkin lymphoma. Sequencing was performed with immunoSEQ multiplex PCR; in TCRdb, only in-frame clones are kept and a portion is missing. The sample has about 39,000 clones, 77% seen once; the top ten hold roughly 9.2%. The material sequenced was peripheral blood mononuclear cells (PBMCs), taken before the fourth cycle of nivolumab. These TCRs come from a human donor with classical Hodgkin lymphoma. The CDR3 runs from the conserved cysteine through the conserved F or W. The order of the fields is J gene, D gene, clone size, V gene, CDR3 protein, CDR3 DNA. D genes are given only for firm matches. A clone size is listed for some rows: how often the clone was seen (once, few, many), or a class if it is expanded.

>TRBJ2-5|.|.|TRBV19
CASSIGQETQYF
TGTGCCAGTAGTATAGGGCAAGAGACCCAGTACTTC
>TRBJ2-7|TRBD2|.|TRBV7-8
CASSVKRGKLGEQYF
TGTGCCAGCAGCGTAAAGCGGGGAAAATTAGGGGAGCAGTACTTC
>TRBJ2-5|.|.|TRBV27
CASSRTFGTRETQYF
TGTGCCAGCAGCCGAACTTTTGGGACCCGAGAGACCCAGTACTTC
>TRBJ2-2|TRBD1|few|TRBV5-6
CASSRNRGQTGELFF
TGTGCCAGCAGCCGCAACAGGGGGCAAACCGGGGAGCTGTTTTTT
>TRBJ2-2|TRBD1|.|TRBV5-5
CASSFSGQDYTGELFF
TGTGCCAGCAGCTTCAGTGGACAGGACTACACCGGGGAGCTGTTTTTT
>TRBJ1-1|TRBD1|.|TRBV5-5
CASIKDRLSAEAFF
TGTGCCAGCATTAAGGACAGGTTGTCAGCTGAAGCTTTCTTT
>TRBJ2-2|.|medium-sized|TRBV30
CAWRRSTGELFF
TGTGCCTGGAGGCGGAGCACCGGGGAGCTGTTTTTT
>TRBJ2-1|TRBD1|.|TRBV7-9
CASSPGQGSYNEQFF
TGTGCCAGCAGTCCCGGACAGGGAAGCTACAATGAGCAGTTCTTC
>TRBJ2-6|.|.|TRBV10-3
CAIRDTGSGANVLTF
TGTGCCATCAGGGATACAGGTAGTGGGGCCAACGTCCTGACTTTC
>TRBJ2-2|.|.|TRBV19
CASSIDTPSGELFF
TGTGCCAGTAGTATAGACACCCCCTCCGGGGAGCTGTTTTTT
>TRBJ1-2|TRBD1|.|TRBV14
CASSQETGSVYGYTF
TGTGCCAGCAGCCAAGAGACAGGGTCTGTCTATGGCTACACCTTC
>TRBJ2-2|TRBD2|.|TRBV6-1
CASSEGLAGGYFTGELFF
TGTGCCAGCAGTGAAGGACTAGCGGGGGGGTACTTCACCGGGGAGCTGTTTTTT
>TRBJ1-1|.|once|TRBV28
CASSLFAPYRDRNTEAFF
TGTGCCAGCAGTTTATTCGCCCCGTACAGGGATCGGAACACTGAAGCTTTCTTT
>TRBJ1-2|.|.|TRBV7-2
CASSLNRNYGYTF
TGTGCCAGCAGCTTAAACAGAAACTATGGCTACACCTTC
>TRBJ2-2|.|.|TRBV5-1
CASSLDPGRRPGELFF
TGCGCCAGCAGCTTAGATCCGGGGCGAAGGCCCGGGGAGCTGTTTTTT
>TRBJ2-7|.|.|TRBV7-2
CASSSAGYEQYF
TGTGCCAGCAGCTCCGCCGGGTACGAGCAGTACTTC
>TRBJ1-5|.|.|TRBV21-1
CASKSGQRGNQPQHF
TGTGCCAGCAAATCGGGACAACGCGGCAATCAGCCCCAGCATTTT
>TRBJ2-3|.|.|TRBV19
CASSNWDLRDTQYF
TGTGCCAGTAGTAACTGGGACCTGAGGGATACGCAGTATTTT
>TRBJ1-1|.|.|TRBV18
CASSPQHNTEAFF
TGTGCCAGCTCACCCCAGCATAACACTGAAGCTTTCTTT
>TRBJ1-2|.|.|TRBV15
CATSRDGYYGYTF
TGTGCCACCAGCAGGGACGGTTATTATGGCTACACCTTC
>TRBJ2-1|.|once|TRBV4-3
CASSQDSRWRNEQFF
TGCGCCAGCAGCCAAGACAGCAGGTGGAGGAATGAGCAGTTCTTC
>TRBJ2-7|.|.|TRBV2
CASSGGTTYEQYF
TGTGCCAGCAGTGGGGGCACCACCTACGAGCAGTACTTC
>TRBJ2-7|TRBD1|.|TRBV6-5
CASSYQQGHGEQYF
TGTGCCAGCAGTTACCAACAGGGGCATGGCGAGCAGTACTTC
>TRBJ2-5|TRBD1|.|TRBV19
CASSQGVQETQYF
TGTGCCAGTTCTCAGGGGGTCCAAGAGACCCAGTACTTC
>TRBJ2-7|.|few|TRBV5-6
CASSLGGTASYEQYF
TGTGCCAGCAGCTTGGGCGGGACAGCCTCCTACGAGCAGTACTTC
>TRBJ2-3|.|.|TRBV11-2
CASSPIAGGRRDTQYF
TGTGCCAGCAGCCCAATCGCGGGTGGCCGCAGGGATACGCAGTATTTT
>TRBJ1-2|TRBD1|.|TRBV6-5
CASSSGTAYWGGYTF
TGTGCCAGCAGTTCCGGGACAGCGTATTGGGGAGGCTACACCTTC
>TRBJ2-7|TRBD2|few|TRBV7-2
CASSYRLAVGYEQYF
TGTGCCAGCAGCTATAGACTAGCGGTTGGCTACGAGCAGTACTTC
>TRBJ2-2|.|.|TRBV7-3
CASSPTGTTGELFF
TGTGCCAGCAGCCCTACTGGGACGACCGGGGAGCTGTTTTTT
>TRBJ1-5|.|.|TRBV7-2
CASSLVLRSNQPQHF
TGTGCCAGCAGCTTAGTTCTTCGGAGCAATCAGCCCCAGCATTTT
>TRBJ1-1|TRBD1|once|TRBV7-9
CASSLGQMNTEAFF
TGTGCCAGCAGCTTGGGACAGATGAACACTGAAGCTTTCTTT
>TRBJ1-2|.|.|TRBV5-1
CASSQGRPGYYGYTF
TGCGCCAGCAGCCAGGGACGGCCCGGCTACTATGGCTACACCTTC
>TRBJ2-7|.|.|TRBV4-3
CASSQDGGTYEQYF
TGCGCCAGCAGCCAAGATGGCGGAACCTACGAGCAGTACTTC
>TRBJ2-2|.|.|TRBV23-1
CASSQPGRNTGELFF
TGCGCCAGCAGTCAACCGGGAAGGAACACCGGGGAGCTGTTTTTT
>TRBJ2-5|.|.|TRBV15
CATSKWQGGEETQYF
TGTGCCACCAGCAAGTGGCAGGGGGGAGAAGAGACCCAGTACTTC
>TRBJ2-3|TRBD2|.|TRBV28
CASSQVLGLAGGRDTQYF
TGTGCCAGCAGTCAGGTCCTGGGACTAGCGGGGGGGCGGGATACGCAGTATTTT
>TRBJ1-1|.|few|TRBV7-2
CASSLAPGLTEAFF
TGTGCCAGCAGCCTCGCTCCGGGGTTGACTGAAGCTTTCTTT
>TRBJ2-1|TRBD2|few|TRBV15
CATSRIGLAREQFF
TGTGCCACCAGCAGGATTGGACTAGCCAGAGAGCAGTTCTTC
>TRBJ2-7|.|.|TRBV5-4
CASSRFHNYEQYF
TGTGCCAGCAGCCGCTTCCATAACTACGAGCAGTACTTC
>TRBJ2-3|.|.|TRBV18
CASSPRGREQYF
TGTGCCAGCTCACCACGGGGGAGAGAGCAGTATTTT
>TRBJ2-3|TRBD2|.|TRBV7-2
CASSLFSGATDTQYF
TGTGCCAGCAGCTTATTTAGCGGGGCTACAGATACGCAGTATTTT